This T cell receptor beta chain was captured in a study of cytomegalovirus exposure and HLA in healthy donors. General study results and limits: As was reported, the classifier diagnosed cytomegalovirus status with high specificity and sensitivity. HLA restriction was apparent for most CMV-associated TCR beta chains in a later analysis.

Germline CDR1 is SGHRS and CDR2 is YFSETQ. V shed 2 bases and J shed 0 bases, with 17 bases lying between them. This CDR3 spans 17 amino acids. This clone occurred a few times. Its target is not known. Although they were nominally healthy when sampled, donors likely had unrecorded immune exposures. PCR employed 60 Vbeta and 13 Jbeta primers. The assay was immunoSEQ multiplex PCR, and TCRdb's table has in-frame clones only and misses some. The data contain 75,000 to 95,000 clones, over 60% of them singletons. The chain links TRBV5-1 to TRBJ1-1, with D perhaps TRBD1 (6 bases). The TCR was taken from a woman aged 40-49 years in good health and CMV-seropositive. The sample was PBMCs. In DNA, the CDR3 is TGCGCCAGCAGCTTATTAGCAGGGGTGGGCATGAACACTGAAGCTTTCTTT. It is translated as CASSLLAGVGMNTEAFF.